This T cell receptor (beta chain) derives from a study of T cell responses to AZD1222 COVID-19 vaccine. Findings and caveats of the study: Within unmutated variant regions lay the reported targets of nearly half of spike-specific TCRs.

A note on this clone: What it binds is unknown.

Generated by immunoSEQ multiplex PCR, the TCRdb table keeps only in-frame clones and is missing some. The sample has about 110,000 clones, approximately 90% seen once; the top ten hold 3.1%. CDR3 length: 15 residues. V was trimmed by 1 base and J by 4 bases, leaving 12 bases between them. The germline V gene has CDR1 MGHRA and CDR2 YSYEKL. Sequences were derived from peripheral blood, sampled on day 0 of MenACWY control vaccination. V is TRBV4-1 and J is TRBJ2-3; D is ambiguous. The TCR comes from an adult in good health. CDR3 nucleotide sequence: TGCGCCAGCAGCCAAGTTCCTGGCGGTCCAGATACGCAGTATTTT. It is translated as CASSQVPGGPDTQYF.